The 28 T cell receptor beta chains given below trace back to one sample, sequenced in a study of OX40 agonist ivuxolimab in advanced cancers. The method was the immunoSEQ multiplex PCR assay. Not all clones reach the TCRdb copy of this immuneACCESS table, which keeps in-frame sequences only. Checked studies attribute under half of the gap to unresolved V genes and leave the rest unexplained. This sample lists more than 95,000 clones; roughly 90% were detected once. Clones ranked in the top ten supply roughly 0.84% of the sample. The starting material was CD4+ or CD8+ T cells sorted from blood, obtained in a trial of the OX40 agonist ivuxolimab. These receptors were collected from an adult with an advanced solid tumor such as melanoma, head and neck, liver or kidney cancer.

The V gene is TRBV5-1, the J gene TRBJ1-1; D possibly corresponds to TRBD1 (5 bases). V gave up 5 bases and J gave up 4 bases, with 15 bases separating them. The CDR3 is made up of 14 amino acids. Germline assignment: CDR1 SGHRS and CDR2 YFSETQ. For the CDR3, the DNA is TGCGCCAGCAGAGAAGGGGTAGAGGGCACTGAAGCTTTCTTT. It codes for CASREGVEGTEAFF.

This rearrangement joins TRBV5-1 to TRBJ2-5; no firm D call. The CDR3 contains 12 residues. Trimming removed 5 bases from V and 0 bases from J, with 5 bases in between. Germline V gene sequence: CDR1 SGHRS, CDR2 YFSETQ. The CDR3: CASRQYQETQYF. The CDR3 DNA is TGCGCCAGCAGGCAGTACCAAGAGACCCAGTACTTC.

The CDR3 DNA reads as TGTGCCAGCAGCTTAAGCCCGATAAACACCATATATTTT. It codes for CASSLSPINTIYF. The V gene is TRBV7-9, the J gene TRBJ1-3; D ambiguous. The V end was cut by 2 bases, the J end by 6 bases, with 8 bases between. Germline values: CDR1 SEHNR, CDR2 FQNEAQ (reference sequence). The CDR3 is 13 amino acids.

The chain joins TRBV7-2 to TRBJ2-3, with D possibly being TRBD2 (5 bases). From germline, CDR1 is SGHTA and CDR2 FQGNSA. Trimming removed 3 bases at V and 2 bases at J, with 12 bases between. The length of the CDR3 is 15 residues. The CDR3 DNA reads as TGTGCCAGCAGCTTGGCGGGCCGTCTCACAGATACGCAGTATTTT. Encoded protein: CASSLAGRLTDTQYF.

The V and J genes are TRBV30 and TRBJ2-3; no definite D call. CDR3 length: 11 amino acids. V was clipped by 2 bases and J by 4 bases, with 4 bases between them. CDR1 is GTSNPN, CDR2 SVGIG, per germline (reference sequence). The CDR3 loop reads CAWSIADTQYF. The CDR3 coding sequence is TGTGCCTGGAGTATCGCAGATACGCAGTATTTT.

The chain has TRBV5-6 and TRBJ2-5, with D unclear. This CDR3 comprises 15 residues. Germline values: CDR1 SGHDT, CDR2 YYEEEE. The germline V and J ends were trimmed by 1 base and 5 bases, with 15 bases remaining between them. The chain's CDR3 is CASSLLAAIEETQYF. The CDR3 region has the DNA TGTGCCAGCAGCTTGCTGGCAGCTATTGAGGAGACCCAGTACTTC.

The V gene is TRBV19, the J gene TRBJ2-2; D is ambiguous. The V gene lost 3 bases and the J gene lost 4 bases, with 9 bases spanning the gap. Germline-derived CDR1 and CDR2 are LNHDA and SQIVND (reference sequence). CDR3 size: 14 residues. This CDR3 reads CASSIRAITGELFF. The DNA of the CDR3 is TGTGCCAGTAGTATTAGGGCGATCACCGGGGAGCTGTTTTTT.

The chain couples TRBV15 to TRBJ2-6; the D is unclear. Germline V lookup: CDR1 LNHNV, CDR2 YYDKDF (reference sequence). The V gene lost 1 base and the J gene lost 5 bases, with 9 bases spanning the gap. This CDR3 is built from 15 residues. The CDR3 coding sequence is TGTGCCACCAGCAGAGTTCAGCTCTGGGCCAACGTCCTGACTTTC. This codes for CATSRVQLWANVLTF.

V gene TRBV28 combines with J gene TRBJ1-2; D is uncertain. Deletions cut 3 bases from V and 6 bases from J, with 2 bases between. This CDR3 has 10 amino acids. Germline V lookup: CDR1 MDHEN, CDR2 SYDVKM. CDR3 DNA: TGTGCCAGCAGTTTGCATGGCTACACCTTC. Translating gives CASSLHGYTF.

This clone was counted once. This chain uses TRBV5-8 with TRBJ2-2; 8 bases are a match to TRBD1. V trimming: 4 bases; J trimming: 10 bases; junction bases outside the gene matches: 9. Germline V gives CDR1 SGHTS, CDR2 YDEGEE. The CDR3 totals 14 residues. The CDR3 nucleotides read TGTGCCAGCAGCCCGACAGGGGCGTTCGTGGAGCTGTTTTTT. It yields the protein CASSPTGAFVELFF.

A note on this clone: Other DNA sequences of this sample code for an identical CDR3. The chain has TRBV7-2 and TRBJ2-3, with D unresolved. The V and J ends lost 2 bases and 6 bases respectively, with 6 bases between them. This CDR3 has 12 residues. Germline lookup yields CDR1 SGHTA and CDR2 FQGNSA. The CDR3 coding sequence is TGTGCCAGCAGCTTATCAGGCGATACGCAGTATTTT. It codes for CASSLSGDTQYF.

The chain has TRBV7-9 and TRBJ1-2, with 7 bases that match TRBD1. Unmatched junction bases numbered 10, after V lost 5 bases and J lost 4 bases. This CDR3 spans 15 amino acids. The germline V gene has CDR1 SEHNR and CDR2 FQNEAQ (reference sequence). The CDR3 is CASSPGQMAGYGYTF. The CDR3 DNA reads as TGTGCCAGCAGCCCGGGACAGATGGCTGGCTATGGCTACACCTTC.

The chain carries TRBV21-1 and TRBJ1-1; TRBD1 is the table's D call, not checked against the DNA. TRBV21-1 is marked as a pseudogene. The length of the CDR3 is 17 residues. The CDR3 region has the DNA TGTGCCAGCAGCAAAGGCCCTGGCCCACCTTCAGGGACTGAAGCTTTCTTT. Its translation: CASSKGPGPPSGTEAFF.

Only one count was recorded for this clone. In nucleotides, the CDR3 is TGTGCCTGGAGTTGGACAGGGAACGAGCAGTACTTC. Its translation: CAWSWTGNEQYF. V usage is TRBV30 and J usage is TRBJ2-7, with 8 bases aligning to TRBD1. This CDR3 spans 12 amino acids. Germline V lookup: CDR1 GTSNPN, CDR2 SVGIG (reference sequence). Unmatched junction bases numbered 2, after V lost 2 bases and J lost 5 bases.

The V call is TRBV4-3, the J call TRBJ1-4, with 9 bases that match TRBD1. V was pared by 6 bases and J by 5 bases, with 10 bases of the junction left unmatched. The CDR3 loop spans 16 amino acids. Looked up from germline, CDR1 is LGHNA and CDR2 is YSLEER. This CDR3 reads CASRPGTGWGNEKLFF. As DNA, the CDR3 is TGCGCCAGCAGGCCCGGGACAGGGTGGGGGAATGAAAAACTGTTTTTT.

This chain connects TRBV15 to TRBJ1-5; 9 positions agree with TRBD1. J was trimmed by 0 bases and V by 5 bases; bases with no gene match: 2. The CDR3 length is 15 residues. CDR1 and CDR2 (germline): LNHNV, YYDKDF (reference sequence). Here the CDR3 reads CATSGQGYSNQPQHF. The CDR3 nucleotides are TGTGCCACCAGCGGACAGGGGTATAGCAATCAGCCCCAGCATTTT. Looking up the rest from reference TRBV15 and TRBJ1-5 gives the full variable domain: DAMVIQNPRYQVTQFGKPVTLSCSQTLNHNVMYWYQQKSSQAPKLLFHYYDKDFNNEADTPDNFQSRRPNTSFCFLDIRSPGLGDTAMYLCATSGQGYSNQPQHFGDGTRLSIL.

The chain uses TRBV29-1 and TRBJ2-1; 7 nucleotides agree with TRBD1. The germline V gene encodes CDR1 SQVTM and CDR2 ANQGSEA. The trim removed 8 bases at V and 8 bases at J, leaving 15 bases unmatched. CDR3 length: 14 amino acids. CDR3 residues: CSYPGRGRLDEQFF. CDR3 nucleotides: TGCAGCTACCCAGGAAGGGGGCGGCTCGATGAGCAGTTCTTC.

V gene TRBV4-1 combines with J gene TRBJ1-6; D is uncertain. The CDR3 is 15 amino acids. V was trimmed by 1 base and J by 7 bases, leaving 11 bases between them. Per the germline V gene, CDR1 is MGHRA and CDR2 is YSYEKL. The DNA for the CDR3 is TGCGCCAGCAGCCAAGGTCTTCCAGAGAATTCACCCCTCCACTTT. Residues: CASSQGLPENSPLHF.

The rearrangement joins TRBV18 to TRBJ1-3; D unclear. This CDR3 is 16 amino acids long. CDR1 and CDR2 from the germline V gene are KGHSH and LQKENI. V dropped 0 bases and J dropped 1 base, with 10 bases sitting between them. The CDR3 region is CASSPPAAASGNTIYF. The CDR3 bases are TGTGCCAGCTCACCACCGGCTGCGGCTTCTGGAAACACCATATATTTT.

This chain joins TRBV4-2 and TRBJ2-5, with D possibly matching TRBD2 (6 bases). The germline V gene has CDR1 LGHNA and CDR2 YNFKEQ. Trimming shortened V by 3 bases and J by 10 bases, and 18 bases separated the two germline ends. The CDR3 covers 14 residues. CDR3 DNA sequence: TGTGCCAGCAGCCATCCCATGGGAGGCGAGGACCAGTACTTC. Translating it yields CASSHPMGGEDQYF.

Here the CDR3 reads CASSLGGPGEKLFF. CDR3 sequence (DNA): TGTGCCAGCAGTTTAGGGGGCCCCGGTGAAAAACTGTTTTTT. The chain carries TRBV28 and TRBJ1-4; weak D call: TRBD1 (6 bases). The germline V gene has CDR1 MDHEN and CDR2 SYDVKM. Trimming removed 2 bases from V and 7 bases from J, with 11 bases in between. The CDR3 is made up of 14 amino acids. The full variable domain, rest sourced from reference TRBV28 and TRBJ1-4, is DVKVTQSSRYLVKRTGEKVFLECVQDMDHENMFWYRQDPGLGLRLIYFSYDVKMKEKGDIPEGYSVSREKKERFSLILESASTNQTSMYLCASSLGGPGEKLFFGSGTQLSVL.

The chain combines TRBV18 with TRBJ2-7, with TRBD1 identical over 7 bases. The ends lost 4 bases at V and 2 bases at J; junction bases unmatched: 11. Per the germline V gene, CDR1 is KGHSH and CDR2 is LQKENI. The CDR3 totals 16 residues. The CDR3 is CASSLTGTALPYEQYF. The CDR3 DNA reads as TGTGCCAGCTCACTAACCGGGACAGCGCTTCCCTACGAGCAGTACTTC.

The V call is TRBV18, the J call TRBJ2-2; tentative D call: TRBD1 (5 bases). The CDR3 runs to 17 residues. V lost 0 bases, J lost 5 bases, and 16 bases lay in between. Germline CDR1 reads KGHSH; CDR2 reads LQKENI. For the CDR3, the DNA is TGTGCCAGCTCACCACCTGGGCAAGGGGTCATGACCGGGGAGCTGTTTTTT. It translates to CASSPPGQGVMTGELFF.

The DNA for the CDR3 is TGTGCCAGCAGCTCCAATTCATGGTACCAAGAGACCCAGTACTTC. Its protein product is CASSSNSWYQETQYF. This chain joins TRBV7-2 and TRBJ2-5; no reliable D call. Trimming took off 4 bases at V and 0 bases at J, with 12 bases between the two ends. Germline CDR1 and CDR2: SGHTA and FQGNSA. The CDR3 contains 15 residues.

The rearrangement uses TRBV27 and TRBJ1-2; D is uncertain. CDR1 is MNHEY and CDR2 is SMNVEV in the germline V gene (reference sequence). The CDR3 is 13 amino acids. V was shortened by 6 bases and J by 4 bases, with 12 bases between the two germline ends. CDR3 in amino acids: CASRARTSYGYTF. The DNA of the CDR3 is TGTGCCAGCAGGGCTAGGACGTCCTATGGCTACACCTTC.

The J gene is TRBJ1-5, the V gene TRBV4-1; possibly TRBD1 for D (5 bases). Trimming took off 4 bases at V and 7 bases at J, with 23 bases between the two ends. CDR3 length equals 17 residues. The germline V gene has CDR1 MGHRA and CDR2 YSYEKL. This chain's CDR3 is CASSRLFRDGSFQPQHF. CDR3 nucleotide sequence: TGCGCCAGCAGCCGTTTATTCCGGGACGGCTCGTTCCAGCCCCAGCATTTT.

The chain carries TRBV5-1 and TRBJ2-7; tentative D call: TRBD2 (7 bases). The V gene's germline CDR1 is SGHRS and CDR2 YFSETQ. CDR3 length equals 14 residues. Between the trimmed V and J ends, which lost 4 bases and 5 bases, there was a span of 16 bases. Here the CDR3 reads CASSERGGLNEQYF. Here the CDR3 DNA reads TGCGCCAGCAGCGAGAGGGGGGGTCTCAACGAGCAGTACTTC.

The CDR3 protein is CASSFHLTPNTEAFF. The CDR3 DNA follows: TGTGCCAGCAGCTTTCATCTGACCCCGAACACTGAAGCTTTCTTT. The rearrangement links TRBV5-4 to TRBJ1-1; D is undetermined. The length of the CDR3 is 15 residues. Germline loops: CDR1 SGHNT, CDR2 YYREEE (reference sequence). The V end was cut by 2 bases, the J end by 1 base, with 12 bases between.